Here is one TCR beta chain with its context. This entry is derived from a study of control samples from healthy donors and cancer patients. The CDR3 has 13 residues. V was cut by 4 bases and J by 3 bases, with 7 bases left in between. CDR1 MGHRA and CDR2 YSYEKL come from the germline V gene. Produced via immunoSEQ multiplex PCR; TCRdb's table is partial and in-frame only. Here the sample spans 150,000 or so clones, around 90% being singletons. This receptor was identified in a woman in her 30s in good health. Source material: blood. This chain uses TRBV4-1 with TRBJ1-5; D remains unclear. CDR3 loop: CASSRGSNQPQHF. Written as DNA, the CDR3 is TGCGCCAGCAGCCGAGGGTCCAATCAGCCCCAGCATTTT.